Listed below are T cell receptor beta chains from one sample, sequenced in a study of T cells after yellow fever vaccination. TCRdb recomputed calls from the 5' RACE reads with MiXCR, one row per CDR3 protein. Here the sample spans about 630,000 distinct CDR3 sequences, approximately 13% being singletons. Source: PBMCs, taken on the day of the yellow fever booster vaccination. These receptors were collected from a man aged 30-40 years who received the YFV17D yellow fever vaccine. The CDR3 runs from the conserved cysteine through the conserved F or W. The order of the fields is clone size, D gene, J gene, V gene, CDR3 DNA, CDR3 protein. D genes are given only for firm matches. Size is stated for part of the rows, as once, few or many counts, or as a class when the clone is expanded.

clone_size: .
d_call: .
j_call: TRBJ1-1
v_call: TRBV29-1
cdr3_nt: TGCAGCGTTGGCGACATAAAGAACACTGAAGCTTTCTTT
cdr3_aa: CSVGDIKNTEAFF

clone_size: .
d_call: TRBD1
j_call: TRBJ2-7
v_call: TRBV20-1
cdr3_nt: TGCAGTGCTAGAGATTGGAGAAAGAGACAGGGGAGCTCCTACGAGCAGTACTTC
cdr3_aa: CSARDWRKRQGSSYEQYF

clone_size: .
d_call: TRBD1
j_call: TRBJ2-3
v_call: TRBV4-3
cdr3_nt: TGCGCCAGCAGCGCTCAGCCCGGGACAGGGTCAGATACGCAGTATTTT
cdr3_aa: CASSAQPGTGSDTQYF

clone_size: few
d_call: .
j_call: TRBJ1-4
v_call: TRBV7-9
cdr3_nt: TGTGCCAGCAGCTTAGGGTCGGAGATTAATGAAAAACTGTTTTTT
cdr3_aa: CASSLGSEINEKLFF

clone_size: .
d_call: TRBD1
j_call: TRBJ2-5
v_call: TRBV7-6
cdr3_nt: TGTGCCAGCAGCTCCGGACAGGTCCGGGGAGAGACCCAGTACTTC
cdr3_aa: CASSSGQVRGETQYF

clone_size: .
d_call: .
j_call: TRBJ2-7
v_call: TRBV10-3
cdr3_nt: TGTGCCATCAGTGATATTGGCCTACAGGGCCTAGGGGACGAGCAGTACTTC
cdr3_aa: CAISDIGLQGLGDEQYF

clone_size: few
d_call: .
j_call: TRBJ1-1
v_call: TRBV7-2
cdr3_nt: TGTGCCAGCAGTAATATGGGGCCTGGAGCTTTCTTT
cdr3_aa: CASSNMGPGAFF

clone_size: few
d_call: TRBD1
j_call: TRBJ2-2
v_call: TRBV11-2
cdr3_nt: TGTGCCAGCAGTCTCCGACCGGGACAGGAAAGATCCACCGGGGAGCTGTTTTTT
cdr3_aa: CASSLRPGQERSTGELFF

clone_size: .
d_call: .
j_call: TRBJ2-7
v_call: TRBV4-2
cdr3_nt: TGTGCCAGCAGCCAAGATATTCTCTACGAGCAGTACTTC
cdr3_aa: CASSQDILYEQYF

clone_size: few
d_call: .
j_call: TRBJ2-5
v_call: TRBV27
cdr3_nt: TGTGCCAGCAGGGGAAACGGCGGGACAGATGAGACCCAGTACTTC
cdr3_aa: CASRGNGGTDETQYF

clone_size: .
d_call: TRBD1
j_call: TRBJ2-7
v_call: TRBV6-1
cdr3_nt: TGTGCCAGCAGTACCGGGACAGGGGGCGGGAACGAGCAGTACTTC
cdr3_aa: CASSTGTGGGNEQYF

clone_size: .
d_call: .
j_call: TRBJ2-3
v_call: TRBV6-4
cdr3_nt: TGTGCCAGCAGTTCGACATCCACCACAGATACGCAGTATTTT
cdr3_aa: CASSSTSTTDTQYF

clone_size: .
d_call: TRBD2
j_call: TRBJ2-2
v_call: TRBV19
cdr3_nt: TGTGCCAGTAGCAGGACTAGCGGAGCAGCGAACACCGGGGAGCTGTTTTTT
cdr3_aa: CASSRTSGAANTGELFF

clone_size: .
d_call: .
j_call: TRBJ2-1
v_call: TRBV6-2/TRBV6-3
cdr3_nt: TGTGCCAGCAGCCCCACTCGAAACAATGAGCAGTTCTTC
cdr3_aa: CASSPTRNNEQFF

clone_size: few
d_call: TRBD2
j_call: TRBJ2-1
v_call: TRBV5-6
cdr3_nt: TGTGCCAGCAGCTATATAGCGGGAGGGGCCTGGAATGAGCAGTTCTTC
cdr3_aa: CASSYIAGGAWNEQFF

clone_size: few
d_call: TRBD1
j_call: TRBJ1-6
v_call: TRBV27
cdr3_nt: TGTGCCAGCAGTCCCAGGAGGGACAGGCTGAATTCACCCCTCCACTTT
cdr3_aa: CASSPRRDRLNSPLHF

clone_size: few
d_call: .
j_call: TRBJ2-7
v_call: TRBV7-2
cdr3_nt: TGTGCCAGCAGGGCCGGCACCGTCACCTACGAGCAGTACTTC
cdr3_aa: CASRAGTVTYEQYF

clone_size: .
d_call: TRBD1
j_call: TRBJ2-7
v_call: TRBV6-1
cdr3_nt: TGTGCCAGCAGAAGGGACAGAAAATCAACCTACGAGCAGTACTTC
cdr3_aa: CASRRDRKSTYEQYF

clone_size: .
d_call: .
j_call: TRBJ1-1
v_call: TRBV12-3/TRBV12-4
cdr3_nt: TGTGCCAGCAGCCGAGGGGTCTCTGAAGCTTTCTTT
cdr3_aa: CASSRGVSEAFF

clone_size: many
d_call: .
j_call: TRBJ2-2
v_call: TRBV6-2/TRBV6-3
cdr3_nt: TGTGCCAGCATAGAGACCCTGAAAACCGGGGAGCTGTTTTTT
cdr3_aa: CASIETLKTGELFF

clone_size: few
d_call: .
j_call: TRBJ2-2
v_call: TRBV7-8
cdr3_nt: TGTGCCAGCAGCCCCCAGGGTAGCGCAAACACCGGGGAGCTGTTTTTT
cdr3_aa: CASSPQGSANTGELFF

clone_size: .
d_call: .
j_call: TRBJ2-1
v_call: TRBV5-1
cdr3_nt: TGCGCCAGCAGCCCCCCCCTAGGGAGGCACAATGAGCAGTTCTTC
cdr3_aa: CASSPPLGRHNEQFF

clone_size: .
d_call: .
j_call: TRBJ2-7
v_call: TRBV3-1
cdr3_nt: TGTGCCAGCAGCCCGGGGACGGGAGCCCACGAGCAGTACTTC
cdr3_aa: CASSPGTGAHEQYF

clone_size: .
d_call: .
j_call: TRBJ1-5
v_call: TRBV18
cdr3_nt: TGTGCCAGCTCACCGTCTTATGGGGGCCAGCATTTT
cdr3_aa: CASSPSYGGQHF

clone_size: many
d_call: TRBD1
j_call: TRBJ2-7
v_call: TRBV12-3/TRBV12-4
cdr3_nt: TGTGCCAGCAGTCCCAGGGACAGGGGCCACGAGCAGTACTTC
cdr3_aa: CASSPRDRGHEQYF

clone_size: .
d_call: .
j_call: TRBJ1-5
v_call: TRBV30
cdr3_nt: TGTGCCTGGAGTAACGGGTTGAATCAGCCCCAGCATTTT
cdr3_aa: CAWSNGLNQPQHF

clone_size: many
d_call: TRBD1
j_call: TRBJ2-5
v_call: TRBV20-1
cdr3_nt: TGCAGTGCCGCGGGACAGGGGTTGGAGACCCAGTACTTC
cdr3_aa: CSAAGQGLETQYF

clone_size: .
d_call: .
j_call: TRBJ1-1
v_call: TRBV4-3
cdr3_nt: TGCGCCAGCAGCAAAGAGTCAGCCCCCATAGCCGGGGCTTTCTTT
cdr3_aa: CASSKESAPIAGAFF

clone_size: few
d_call: .
j_call: TRBJ2-5
v_call: TRBV3-1
cdr3_nt: TGTGCCAGCAGCCAAGGGGCAGCCTCGAAAGAGACCCAGTACTTC
cdr3_aa: CASSQGAASKETQYF

clone_size: .
d_call: TRBD2
j_call: TRBJ2-1
v_call: TRBV5-1
cdr3_nt: TGCGCCAGCAAGTCTAGCGGGAGCTATGAGCAGTCCTTC
cdr3_aa: CASKSSGSYEQSF

clone_size: .
d_call: TRBD2
j_call: TRBJ2-1
v_call: TRBV23-1
cdr3_nt: TGCGCCAGCAGTCAAGGACTAGCGGGAGGGCCCCGTGGGTTAGATGAGCAGTTCTTC
cdr3_aa: CASSQGLAGGPRGLDEQFF

clone_size: few
d_call: .
j_call: TRBJ1-4
v_call: TRBV20-1
cdr3_nt: TGCAGTGCTAGAGATGAAAAACTGTTTTTT
cdr3_aa: CSARDEKLFF

clone_size: few
d_call: .
j_call: TRBJ2-7
v_call: TRBV10-3
cdr3_nt: TGTGCCATCAGTGACGGGATCGGAAACAGCGGGTACTTC
cdr3_aa: CAISDGIGNSGYF

clone_size: .
d_call: .
j_call: TRBJ2-7
v_call: TRBV19
cdr3_nt: TGTGCCAGTAGTATAGATGCTGGCTACGAGCAGTACTTC
cdr3_aa: CASSIDAGYEQYF

clone_size: .
d_call: TRBD2
j_call: TRBJ2-4
v_call: TRBV7-9
cdr3_nt: TGTGCCAGCAGCTTTAGCGGGCATCATGTGTACTTC
cdr3_aa: CASSFSGHHVYF

clone_size: few
d_call: TRBD2
j_call: TRBJ2-3
v_call: TRBV9
cdr3_nt: TGTGCCAGCAGCCGAACTGGGGGGGGCACAGATACGCAGTATTTT
cdr3_aa: CASSRTGGGTDTQYF

clone_size: .
d_call: TRBD1
j_call: TRBJ2-3
v_call: TRBV5-6
cdr3_nt: TGTGCCAGCAGCGGGACAGGACGATCAGATACGCAGTATTTT
cdr3_aa: CASSGTGRSDTQYF

clone_size: few
d_call: TRBD2
j_call: TRBJ2-2
v_call: TRBV11-1
cdr3_nt: TGTGCCAGCAGCCCAAGGACTAGCGGGAGAATGGGTAGCACCGGGGAGCTGTTTTTT
cdr3_aa: CASSPRTSGRMGSTGELFF

clone_size: .
d_call: .
j_call: TRBJ2-3
v_call: TRBV27
cdr3_nt: TGTGCCAGCAGTTTTAGACCGTTCCCCACAGATACGCAGTATTTT
cdr3_aa: CASSFRPFPTDTQYF

clone_size: few
d_call: .
j_call: TRBJ1-5
v_call: TRBV12-3/TRBV12-4
cdr3_nt: TGTGCCAGCAGTTTCAGCGGCGAAAGACAGCCCCAGCATTTT
cdr3_aa: CASSFSGERQPQHF

clone_size: many
d_call: TRBD1
j_call: TRBJ1-5
v_call: TRBV29-1
cdr3_nt: TGCAGCGTTGCCACGACAGGGGATCAGCCCCAGCATTTT
cdr3_aa: CSVATTGDQPQHF

clone_size: few
d_call: TRBD1
j_call: TRBJ2-7
v_call: TRBV5-1
cdr3_nt: TGCGCCAGCAGCTTTGGGACAGGGGGCGTCTACGAGCAGTACTTC
cdr3_aa: CASSFGTGGVYEQYF